This T cell receptor (beta chain) was recovered during a study of spatial heterogeneity in lung cancer. Turning to the study itself: In raw reads, more than 9.5 appearances on average were recorded for each unique TCR and UMI combination. General study findings and limits: Mutation tallies in tumors tracked expanded intratumoral alpha and beta TCR counts.

The CDR3 has 13 residues. Looked up from germline, CDR1 is SQVTM and CDR2 is ANQGSEA. The V gene end was trimmed by 5 bases and the J gene end by 3 bases; junction bases not matched to a gene: 3. This clonotype was counted ten times or more. Its matching antigen is unknown. This beta chain lies outside the target of a library built for alpha chains; its clone size means little. The sample's time point: sample taken at primary tumor resection. The donors were fewer than 80 patients with non-small cell lung cancer that was early-stage and untreated. In each case, whole RNA from tumor, nontumor lung or frozen PBMC was sequenced unsorted. Each TCR cDNA molecule bore a unique molecular identifier. From the 5' RACE reads, TCRdb called clonotypes with MiXCR, one entry per CDR3 protein. The sample lists about 5,600 distinct CDR3 sequences; roughly 5.2% were seen once.

The gene calls are TRBV29-1 and TRBJ1-2, with 10 bases aligning to TRBD1. This TCR derives from a male donor with early-stage non-small cell lung cancer. The sample here was lung tumor tissue, taken at surgery. The CDR3 DNA sequence: TGCAGCGTTCCGGGACAGGGGTACTATGGCTACACCTTC. It translates to CSVPGQGYYGYTF.